Listed here are 23 T cell receptor beta chains from one sample, sequenced in a study of beta chain features in type 1 diabetes. Every isolated RNA sample was fully reverse transcribed, so sequencing captured expressed TCRB transcripts. Profiled with immunoSEQ multiplex PCR; TCRdb holds only in-frame clones, not every one. The profile shows a few hundred thousand clones, around a quarter of them singletons. Sequences were obtained from central memory CD4+ T cells from blood. The receptors come from a man aged 30 to 45 in good health.

This clone was observed a handful of times. Other nucleotide sequences in the sample specify the same CDR3. The chain is built from TRBV5-6 and TRBJ1-2, with no clear D. V was pared by 3 bases and J by 4 bases, with 10 bases between. CDR1 is SGHDT and CDR2 is YYEEEE in the germline V gene. The CDR3 runs to 13 residues. The CDR3 sequence is CASSSTGSYGYTF. CDR3 bases: TGTGCCAGCAGCTCCACCGGGAGCTATGGCTACACCTTC.

The V call is TRBV28, the J call TRBJ1-5; D remains ambiguous. Germline values: CDR1 MDHEN, CDR2 SYDVKM. The CDR3 length is 11 residues. V was shortened by 4 bases and J by 8 bases, with 6 bases between the two germline ends. This chain's CDR3 is CASSSGEPQHF. The CDR3 DNA reads as TGTGCCAGCAGTTCCGGGGAGCCCCAGCATTTT.

This clone has more than one count but fewer than ten. Different DNA sequences within this sample yield the same CDR3. The chain links TRBV30 to TRBJ2-7; D might be TRBD2 (6 bases). V lost 0 bases and J lost 3, with 6 bases in between. Germline CDR1 is GTSNPN and CDR2 is SVGIG (reference sequence). The CDR3 covers 12 residues. The CDR3 sequence: CAWSVGGYEQYF. For the CDR3, the DNA is TGTGCCTGGAGTGTGGGGGGCTACGAGCAGTACTTC.

Only a few counts were recorded for this clone. Other DNA sequences in this sample translate to the same CDR3. The chain couples TRBV29-1 to TRBJ1-1, with 10 bases that match TRBD1. Germline CDR1 reads SQVTM; CDR2 reads ANQGSEA. The CDR3 extends over 12 amino acids. Trimming cost V 7 bases and J 5 bases; bases outside gene matches: 4. The CDR3 loop reads CSAGQGRTEAFF. The DNA for the CDR3 is TGCAGCGCGGGACAGGGGAGGACTGAAGCTTTCTTT.

This clone was counted a few times. The chain carries TRBV7-2 and TRBJ2-1; the D gene is possibly TRBD1 (6 bases). V was shortened by 0 bases and J by 3 bases, with 9 bases between the two germline ends. Germline V gene lookup returns CDR1 SGHTA and CDR2 FQGNSA. The CDR3 length is 15 residues. The CDR3: CASSLAGANYNEQFF. In nucleotides, the CDR3 is TGTGCCAGCAGCTTAGCGGGGGCTAACTACAATGAGCAGTTCTTC.

The chain combines TRBV5-6 with TRBJ2-1, with D possibly being TRBD2 (6 bases). The CDR3 loop spans 16 amino acids. Germline CDR1 and CDR2: SGHDT and YYEEEE. Trimming cost V 0 bases and J 0 bases, with 10 bases left between them. The CDR3 DNA reads as TGTGCCAGCAGCTTGGCTAGCGTGCTCTCCTACAATGAGCAGTTCTTC. The encoded protein is CASSLASVLSYNEQFF.

This clone was picked up a small number of times. The chain links TRBV29-1 to TRBJ1-1; D may be TRBD1 (5 bases). From germline, CDR1 is SQVTM and CDR2 ANQGSEA. Trimming took 1 base from V and 2 from J, leaving 8 bases between them. CDR3 size: 13 residues. The chain's CDR3 is CSVEVGANTEAFF. The CDR3 DNA reads TGCAGCGTTGAAGTCGGGGCAAACACTGAAGCTTTCTTT.

A few counts support this clone. The chain uses TRBV13 and TRBJ2-7, with D unclear. This CDR3 comprises 14 residues. Trimming took 7 bases from V and 5 from J, leaving 18 bases between them. CDR1 is PRHDT, CDR2 FYEKMQ, per germline (reference sequence). This CDR3 is CASTRRSGYHEQYF. As DNA, the CDR3 is TGTGCCAGCACCCGAAGGTCTGGGTACCACGAGCAGTACTTC.

The chain has TRBV7-2 and TRBJ2-7; 7 positions match TRBD2. Germline trimming cut 8 bases from V and 4 bases from J; bases unmatched to any gene: 14. The V gene's germline CDR1 is SGHTA and CDR2 FQGNSA. The CDR3 loop spans 15 amino acids. Here the CDR3 DNA reads TGTGCCAGCTCCCTGGGTCAGGCTAGCGGATACGAGCAGTACTTC. Its translation: CASSLGQASGYEQYF. Using reference TRBV7-2 and TRBJ2-7 for the parts outside the CDR3, the full variable domain is GAGVSQSPSNKVTEKGKDVELRCDPISGHTALYWYRQSLGQGLEFLIYFQGNSAPDKSGLPSDRFSAERTGGSVSTLTIQRTQQEDSAVYLCASSLGQASGYEQYFGPGTRLTVT.

The V and J genes are TRBV5-1 and TRBJ2-6, with 7 bases fitting TRBD1. CDR3 length equals 16 residues. The germline V gene encodes CDR1 SGHRS and CDR2 YFSETQ. V shed 10 bases, J shed 0 bases, and the junction held 10 bases outside the gene matches. The CDR3 DNA reads TGCGCCTCCTCGACAGGGATTTCCTCTGGGGCCAACGTCCTGACTTTC. It specifies CASSTGISSGANVLTF.

V usage is TRBV29-1 and J usage is TRBJ1-2; D not certain. The V gene lost 4 bases and the J gene lost 6 bases, with 15 bases spanning the gap. This CDR3 contains 13 residues. Germline V CDR1 and CDR2: SQVTM, ANQGSEA. CDR3 coding DNA: TGCAGCGTTGCCATGGAGGTGGCAGATGGCTACACCTTC. It specifies CSVAMEVADGYTF.

There are many counts of this clone. V is TRBV18 and J is TRBJ2-1; the D is unclear. This CDR3 contains 15 residues. Germline assignment: CDR1 KGHSH and CDR2 LQKENI. V was pared by 3 bases and J by 0 bases, with 9 bases between. The CDR3 protein is CASSPVKSSYNEQFF. CDR3 DNA sequence: TGTGCCAGCTCACCCGTCAAGAGCTCCTACAATGAGCAGTTCTTC.

This clone showed up many times. V is TRBV5-4 and J is TRBJ2-3, with D perhaps TRBD1 (6 bases). Trimming left V 4 bases short and J 0 bases short, with 12 bases between. From germline, CDR1 is SGHNT and CDR2 YYREEE (reference sequence). This CDR3 contains 15 residues. CDR3 protein: CASSIQGSSTDTQYF. CDR3 sequence (DNA): TGTGCCAGCAGCATACAGGGTTCTAGCACAGATACGCAGTATTTT.

This clone was seen a handful of times. J is TRBJ2-1 and V is TRBV10-1, with D perhaps matching TRBD1 or TRBD2 (7 bases each). Trimming took off 6 bases at V and 0 bases at J, with 24 bases between the two ends. The CDR3 is 19 amino acids. Per the germline V gene, CDR1 is WNHNN and CDR2 is SYGVQD (reference sequence). Written as DNA, the CDR3 is TGCGCCAGCAGCCCAGGGGGAATAAAAGCGGGAAGCTCCTACAATGAGCAGTTCTTC. Residues: CASSPGGIKAGSSYNEQFF.

This clone has only a few counts. The gene calls are TRBV28 and TRBJ2-1, with a tentative D call TRBD2 (6 bases). The CDR3 sequence is 14 residues long. Germline V gives CDR1 MDHEN, CDR2 SYDVKM. Trimming cost V 8 bases and J 8 bases, with 19 bases left between them. The CDR3 is CASPPAGGTDEQFF. CDR3 sequence (DNA): TGTGCCAGCCCCCCAGCCGGGGGAACGGATGAGCAGTTCTTC.

In this sample, this clone turned up once. The V gene is TRBV6-1, the J gene TRBJ1-4; D is unclear. The CDR3 sequence is 14 residues long. Germline CDR1 and CDR2: MNHNS and SASEGT. Trimming shortened V by 5 bases and J by 0 bases, and 7 bases separated the two germline ends. CDR3 nucleotide sequence: TGTGCCAGCAGTTCAGGAGCAACTAATGAAAAACTGTTTTTT. It translates to CASSSGATNEKLFF.

This chain connects TRBV2 to TRBJ2-4, with D maybe TRBD2 (6 bases). Germline V gives CDR1 SNHLY, CDR2 FYNNEI. CDR3 length: 15 amino acids. The ends were cut back, 0 bases at V and 3 bases at J, with 9 bases in the middle. CDR3 nucleotides: TGTGCCAGCAGTGAAGCGGGGGGTCTCAAAAACATTCAGTACTTC. It yields the protein CASSEAGGLKNIQYF. The entire variable domain, with the rest obtained from reference TRBV2 and TRBJ2-4, is as follows: EPEVTQTPSHQVTQMGQEVILRCVPISNHLYFYWYRQILGQKVEFLVSFYNNEISEKSEIFDDQFSVERPDGSNFTLKIRSTKLEDSAMYFCASSEAGGLKNIQYFGAGTRLSVL.

This clone showed up many times. The chain links TRBV9 to TRBJ2-1; D call uncertain. The CDR3 totals 11 residues. Germline CDR1 SGDLS, CDR2 YYNGEE. The ends were cut back, 1 base at V and 6 bases at J, with 2 bases in the middle. In DNA, the CDR3 is TGTGCCAGCAGCGTATCCAATGAGCAGTTCTTC. The encoded protein is CASSVSNEQFF.

In this sample, this clone turned up many times. Other DNA sequences in the sample encode the same CDR3. The chain has TRBV29-1 and TRBJ2-7; 7 bases agree with TRBD1. This CDR3 contains 13 residues. Germline loops: CDR1 SQVTM, CDR2 ANQGSEA. Trimming took 4 bases from V and 1 from J; bases not matched to a gene: 4. The CDR3, as DNA: TGCAGCGTTGGGACAGGCAGTTCCTACGAGCAGTACTTC. This translates into CSVGTGSSYEQYF.

The chain joins TRBV29-1 to TRBJ2-7; a weak D match, TRBD1 (5 bases). Germline-derived CDR1 and CDR2 are SQVTM and ANQGSEA. The V end was cut by 5 bases, the J end by 3 bases, with 11 bases between. This CDR3 is 12 amino acids long. The CDR3 protein is CSVSQDSYEQYF. For the CDR3, the DNA is TGCAGCGTTTCCCAAGACAGCTACGAGCAGTACTTC.

J is TRBJ1-2 and V is TRBV9; D unclear. This CDR3 is built from 12 residues. Trimming left V 2 bases short and J 8 bases short, with 10 bases between. Germline-derived CDR1 and CDR2 are SGDLS and YYNGEE. The CDR3 DNA reads as TGTGCCAGCAGCGTGAACGCCGGAGGCTACACCTTC. Protein: CASSVNAGGYTF.

This clone was detected only a few times. The rearrangement joins TRBV19 to TRBJ1-5, with D possibly TRBD1 on 5 matching bases. The germline V gene encodes CDR1 LNHDA and CDR2 SQIVND (reference sequence). The CDR3 is 17 amino acids. The V and J ends lost 3 bases and 7 bases respectively, with 22 bases between them. CDR3 in DNA: TGTGCCAGTAGTATTAGGGGCGGCGGGATATCCGACCAGCCCCAGCATTTT. Protein: CASSIRGGGISDQPQHF.

This clone turned up a few times. This chain joins TRBV30 and TRBJ1-5; D unresolved. The V and J ends lost 1 base and 2 bases respectively, with 18 bases between them. Per the germline V gene, CDR1 is GTSNPN and CDR2 is SVGIG (reference sequence). The CDR3 length is 17 residues. CDR3 DNA sequence: TGTGCCTGGAGTGCCCCCTACGACAAAACTGGCAATCAGCCCCAGCATTTT. Its translation: CAWSAPYDKTGNQPQHF.